This TCR beta chain was documented in a study of T cell repertoires in cytomegalovirus infection. This clonotype has more than one count but fewer than ten. The CDR3 totals 13 residues. V dropped 1 base and J dropped 8 bases, with 11 bases sitting between them. TCRdb independently ran MiXCR on the reads; one entry per CDR3 protein. The sample comprises about 320,000 distinct CDR3 sequences, around a tenth of which are singletons, and 3.5% to 4.5% rests with the top ten. The receptor's source is a human donor in good health (CMV status not recorded). Some clones in this sample may be carry-over from other donors' samples. What was sequenced was PBMCs. V usage is TRBV12-3 or TRBV12-4 and J usage is TRBJ1-2, with a weak D call TRBD1 (6 bases). CDR3 loop: CASSLGGAVGYTF. CDR3 coding DNA: TGTGCCAGCAGTTTAGGGGGGGCGGTCGGCTACACCTTC.